This T cell receptor (beta chain) was sequenced for a study of shared clonotypes between healthy human individuals. This clone was detected only once. The investigators split CD4+ cells into a CD45RA+ naive subset and a CD45RA-negative memory subset. The protocol was immunoSEQ multiplex PCR, while the TCRdb copy is restricted to in-frame clones and leaves out a portion. Of about a million clones listed, about 80% are singletons. The specimen sequenced was memory CD4+ T cells from PBMCs. The subset was: CD45RA-negative fraction. This receptor was taken from a man aged 18 to 30 in good health. Some clones in this sample may be carry-over from other donors' samples.

CDR3 DNA: TGTGCCAGCAGTCCCATGTTAGGGGAGCTGTTTTTT. It yields the protein CASSPMLGELFF. The V and J genes are TRBV27 and TRBJ2-2, with D uncertain. V was shortened by 5 bases and J by 8 bases, with 9 bases between the two germline ends. The CDR3 has 12 residues. CDR1 and CDR2 from the germline V gene are MNHEY and SMNVEV (reference sequence).